The clone carrying this TCR beta chain was seen more than once but under ten times. This CDR3 region has 15 residues. CDR1 and CDR2 (germline): SGHTA, FQGNSA. V was trimmed by 0 bases and J by 6 bases, leaving 13 bases between them. TCRdb reanalysed the RT-PCR reads using MiXCR and keeps one entry per CDR3 protein. The profile covers around 650,000 distinct CDR3 sequences, with 15% to 18% appearing a single time and 11% taken by the ten largest. These data are taken from a study of response to subunit inactivated influenza vaccine. The sample in question was PBMCs from blood, obtained 11 to 12 days after vaccination. The genes are TRBV7-2 and TRBJ2-3; possible D gene TRBD2, 7 bases. This TCR was recovered from a man aged 45 to 65 who received an inactivated influenza vaccine. The CDR3 nucleotides are TGTGCCAGCAGCTTAGCGCGGGGGCCCCACGATACGCAGTATTTT. Translation gives CASSLARGPHDTQYF.